This T cell receptor beta chain was sequenced for a study of blood T cell repertoires in COVID-19. As for the study in general: T cells, B-cell-depleted T cells, or PBMCs supplied cDNA or gDNA.

Trimming removed 2 bases at V and 6 bases at J, with 13 bases between. The CDR3 extends over 14 amino acids. Germline loops: CDR1 MNHEY, CDR2 SVGAGI. The table came from immunoSEQ multiplex PCR; TCRdb's copy has only in-frame clones and leaves some out. The sample holds over 130,000 clones, around 90% seen once. The sample consisted of peripheral blood. The chain carries TRBV6-5 and TRBJ1-1; D is unresolved. This clonotype was sampled from a woman aged 55-75 years with active or convalescent COVID-19. In DNA, the CDR3 is TGTGCCAGCAGTTACGGATCCGAGGTTGCTGAAGCTTTCTTT. It translates to CASSYGSEVAEAFF.